The present T cell receptor beta chain was sequenced within a study of blood T cell repertoires in COVID-19 (dated by TCRdb to the early 2020s). Looking at the study overall: Samples covering the acute and convalescent phases of COVID-19 were provided by collaborators in the United States, Italy and Spain. HLA class I and class II types, where available, came from metadata supplied by the sample provider rather than from assay-based typing. The prospective study material was composed of cDNA or gDNA derived from T cells, B-cell-depleted T cells, or PBMCs. Nearly every sample came with metadata listing a de-identified subject ID, COVID-19 status, age in years and sex. The repertoires were made available in a free public database intended to serve as a resource for research on the immune response to SARS-CoV-2. Samples came from the ongoing ImmuneRACE study (first 160 participants) plus 1,254 subjects from 6 global collaborators. Subjects who had been exposed to COVID-19, were actively infected with it, or had recovered from it provided the deeply sampled blood TCRbeta repertoires that made up the dataset. General findings and caveats noted by the study authors: How much clinical and demographic metadata was included differed by source and by participant, and the metadata was provided uncurated.

Whole blood was collected in K2EDTA tubes by collaborating institutions according to the institutions' own protocols. Collaborator samples were shipped for TCRbeta analysis as frozen whole blood, isolated PBMCs, or DNA extracted from either sample type. TCRbeta CDR3 regions were amplified from genomic DNA using the immunoSEQ Assay, a bias-controlled multiplex PCR. In the paper's pipeline: The number of nucleated cells in each sample was estimated from the amplification of reference gene primers within the assay. Sequence reads were collapsed and filtered to measure the absolute abundance of every unique TCRbeta CDR3 rearrangement. For each sample, productive Simpson clonality was calculated as the square root of Simpson's diversity index across productive rearrangements. TCRdb took this table from immuneACCESS and kept in-frame rearrangements with V and J called. Such tables lack part of the clones; where checked against another copy, unresolved V genes explain under half of the gap, and the rest is unexplained. That table furnishes V, J and clone size, whereas the DNA furnished D and trimming. Across this sample there are about 250,000 clones, with approximately 86% seen only once. The top ten clonotypes cover approximately 1.4% of the sample.

Concerning this clone itself: Its antigen target is currently unknown. One base away there is no much larger clone; base qualities are not given.

This TCR derives from an elderly man with acute or convalescent COVID-19. The sequencing input was peripheral blood.

Here is the DNA: TGTGCCAGCAGCCGACTAGCGGGAGGGGAAGAGCAGTTCTTC. Its coded protein is CASSRLAGGEEQFF. The sequence is built from TRBV28 and TRBJ2-1; 14 bases in the middle match TRBD2. Germline trimming: 6 bases from V, 10 bases from J; junction bases outside gene matches: 5. From cysteine to phenylalanine, the CDR3 is 14 amino acids long. Kept here is only the CDR3 DNA, which spans 42 bases and is read in frame from base 1. Sequences MDHEN (CDR1) and SYDVKM (CDR2) are obtained from the germline V gene.